The next 14 T cell receptor beta chains were all read from a single sample in a study of blood T cell repertoires in COVID-19. This table comes from immunoSEQ multiplex PCR, and its TCRdb copy is limited to in-frame clones, with some not included. The table has 330,000 or so clones, less than 90% seen once. The sample was PBMCs or T cells enriched from blood (not recorded which). Receptors were obtained from a woman in her thirties who had recovered from COVID-19.

The table lists this clone with a count of one. The V and J genes are TRBV5-1 and TRBJ2-1; 8 bases match TRBD2. The V gene end was trimmed by 4 bases and the J gene end by 7 bases; junction bases not matched to a gene: 16. Germline V gene sequence: CDR1 SGHRS, CDR2 YFSETQ. The CDR3 totals 17 residues. CDR3 loop: CASSPITRGGNQNEQFF. The CDR3 nucleotides read TGCGCCAGCAGCCCGATAACGCGCGGGGGGAATCAGAATGAGCAGTTCTTC.

V is TRBV29-1 and J is TRBJ1-1; D is uncertain. This CDR3 comprises 13 residues. CDR1 is SQVTM and CDR2 is ANQGSEA in the germline V gene. Trimming took 3 bases from V and 8 from J, leaving 16 bases between them. The CDR3 loop reads CSVEGGSFREAFF. CDR3 bases: TGCAGCGTTGAGGGAGGTAGTTTCAGGGAAGCTTTCTTT.

In this sample, this clone turned up once. V usage is TRBV29-1 and J usage is TRBJ1-2; 8 bases align to TRBD1. The CDR3 has 11 amino acids. Germline lookup yields CDR1 SQVTM and CDR2 ANQGSEA. J was trimmed by 5 bases and V by 5 bases; bases with no gene match: 1. Written as DNA, the CDR3 is TGCAGCGTTTGGACAGGGTATGGCTACACCTTC. It codes for CSVWTGYGYTF. Drawing the rest from reference TRBV29-1 and TRBJ1-2, the complete variable domain is SAVISQKPSRDICQRGTSLTIQCQVDSQVTMMFWYRQQPGQSLTLIATANQGSEATYESGFVIDKFPISRPNLTFSTLTVSNMSPEDSSIYLCSVWTGYGYTFGSGTRLTVV.

V and J are TRBV28 and TRBJ1-3, with D hard to call. V was cut by 5 bases and J by 0 bases, with 8 bases left in between. This CDR3 is 14 amino acids long. Germline V gene lookup returns CDR1 MDHEN and CDR2 SYDVKM. CDR3 sequence reads: CASSPHTSGNTIYF. The CDR3 DNA reads as TGTGCCAGCAGTCCTCACACCTCTGGAAACACCATATATTTT.

The rearrangement joins TRBV2 to TRBJ1-3; D is ambiguous. The CDR3 runs to 15 residues. Looked up from germline, CDR1 is SNHLY and CDR2 is FYNNEI. V gave up 0 bases and J gave up 4 bases, with 10 bases separating them. The CDR3 spells CASSEAGVPGNTIYF. Here the CDR3 DNA reads TGTGCCAGCAGTGAAGCCGGGGTGCCCGGAAACACCATATATTTT.

The chain has TRBV3-1 (or the pseudogene TRBV3-2) and TRBJ2-2, with TRBD2 matching over 9 bases. Germline V CDR1 and CDR2: LGHDT, YNNKEL (reference sequence). The CDR3 runs 16 residues. V lost 1 base and J lost 6; bases outside the gene matches: 6. As DNA, the CDR3 is TGTGCCAGCAGCCAAGGGGGCGGGGGGGCTGCCGGGGAGCTGTTTTTT. Protein sequence: CASSQGGGGAAGELFF.

J is TRBJ2-1 and V is TRBV19, with 11 bases matching TRBD2. This CDR3 comprises 17 residues. The trim removed 3 bases at V and 9 bases at J, leaving 13 bases unmatched. Germline V gives CDR1 LNHDA, CDR2 SQIVND (reference sequence). The CDR3 here is CASSMPGLAGRRGEQFF. The CDR3 DNA sequence: TGTGCCAGTAGTATGCCCGGACTAGCGGGCCGGAGAGGTGAGCAGTTCTTC.

J is TRBJ1-2 and V is TRBV27; TRBD1 matches at 9 bases. CDR3 length: 15 residues. Per the germline V gene, CDR1 is MNHEY and CDR2 is SMNVEV (reference sequence). The V segment lost 4 bases and the J segment 5 bases; nucleotides outside the gene matches: 8. The chain's CDR3 is CASSSPTGGSYGYTF. The CDR3 DNA sequence: TGTGCCAGCAGTTCACCGACAGGGGGTAGTTATGGCTACACCTTC.

This clone was counted once. The J gene is TRBJ2-2, the V gene TRBV7-9, with TRBD1 matching over 7 bases. CDR3 size: 15 residues. Germline assignment: CDR1 SEHNR and CDR2 FQNEAQ (reference sequence). V was clipped by 5 bases and J by 4 bases; unmatched bases: 7. In DNA form, the CDR3 reads TGTGCCAGCAGCCCCCAACAGGGGTTCACCGGGGAGCTGTTTTTT. It codes for CASSPQQGFTGELFF.

This clone was found a few times. The chain is built from TRBV6-5 and TRBJ2-2; D remains ambiguous. The V end was cut by 6 bases, the J end by 5 bases, with 7 bases between. This CDR3 contains 12 residues. The germline V gene has CDR1 MNHEY and CDR2 SVGAGI. CDR3 region: CASSRGTGELFF. Here the CDR3 DNA reads TGTGCCAGCAGCCGAGGAACCGGGGAGCTGTTTTTT.

This clone turned up a few times. V is TRBV21-1 and J is TRBJ1-4; TRBD1, the table's D call, lacks a check against the DNA. TRBV21-1 is flagged as a pseudogene. This CDR3 region has 14 residues. CDR3 in amino acids: CASSATGVNEKLFF. The CDR3 coding sequence is TGTGCCAGCAGCGCGACAGGGGTTAATGAAAAACTGTTTTTT.

The chain has TRBV9 and TRBJ2-3, with a possible D match to TRBD2 (7 bases). V was pared by 5 bases and J by 1 base, with 14 bases between. The CDR3 is 15 residues long. The germline gives CDR1 SGDLS, CDR2 YYNGEE. This chain's CDR3 is CASSLRGGGTDTQYF. CDR3 bases: TGTGCCAGCAGTTTGCGCGGGGGCGGCACAGATACGCAGTATTTT.

The chain employs TRBV9 and TRBJ1-5; 10 bases are a match to TRBD1. V gave up 0 bases and J gave up 7 bases; unmatched junction bases: 4. CDR1 is SGDLS, CDR2 YYNGEE, per germline. The CDR3 extends over 15 amino acids. For the CDR3, the DNA is TGTGCCAGCAGCGTAGGACAGGGGGCGAGGCAGCCCCAGCATTTT. Translation gives CASSVGQGARQPQHF.

The chain carries TRBV5-1 and TRBJ2-3; 9 positions agree with TRBD2. Losses at the gene ends were 3 bases for V and 0 bases for J; bases not matched to a gene: 11. The CDR3 consists of 18 residues. Germline-derived CDR1 and CDR2 are SGHRS and YFSETQ. In DNA, the CDR3 is TGCGCCAGCAGCTCCCTTGTTTCTAGCGGGGATAGCACAGATACGCAGTATTTT. It encodes CASSSLVSSGDSTDTQYF. The complete variable domain, with remaining parts taken from reference TRBV5-1 and TRBJ2-3, reads KAGVTQTPRYLIKTRGQQVTLSCSPISGHRSVSWYQQTPGQGLQFLFEYFSETQRNKGNFPGRFSGRQFSNSRSEMNVSTLELGDSALYLCASSSLVSSGDSTDTQYFGPGTRLTVL.